Listed here are 22 T cell receptor beta chains from one sample, sequenced in a study of CD4 T cells in relation to SARS-CoV-2 and coronaviruses. Before the COVID-19 pandemic, during about 2010-2018, CD4+ T cells were taken from unexposed donors. The cells were cultured for around ten days before CD4+ T cells were isolated. Sequencing was performed with immunoSEQ multiplex PCR; in TCRdb, only in-frame clones are kept and a portion is missing. The sample gives about 21,000 clones, 76% of which show up once; 17% is in the top ten. Their antigens remain unidentified. The sequenced sample consisted of CD4+ T cells from PBMCs, cultured in vitro. The origin of the receptors is a human donor in good health.

The chain combines TRBV15 with TRBJ1-2; D unclear. There are 15 residues in the CDR3. Germline V gene lookup returns CDR1 LNHNV and CDR2 YYDKDF (reference sequence). Trimming pared 1 base from V and 4 bases from J, leaving 13 bases between. Here the CDR3 reads CATSRGKGASYGYTF. Written as DNA, the CDR3 is TGTGCCACCAGCAGAGGGAAGGGAGCCTCCTATGGCTACACCTTC.

V is TRBV9 and J is TRBJ2-3, with 7 bases matching TRBD2. The CDR3 covers 14 residues. V trimming: 0 bases; J trimming: 3 bases; junction bases outside the gene matches: 1. Germline V gene lookup returns CDR1 SGDLS and CDR2 YYNGEE. CDR3 sequence reads: CASSVERGTDTQYF. Written as DNA, the CDR3 is TGTGCCAGCAGCGTAGAGCGGGGAACAGATACGCAGTATTTT.

This clone was seen a single time. V and J are TRBV5-1 and TRBJ2-5, with 13 positions matching TRBD2. Trimming took 4 bases from V and 4 from J; bases not matched to a gene: 10. The germline gives CDR1 SGHRS, CDR2 YFSETQ. This CDR3 is 17 amino acids long. CDR3 sequence: CASSHTGLAGVVETQYF. The CDR3 nucleotides read TGCGCCAGCAGCCATACCGGACTAGCGGGAGTTGTAGAGACCCAGTACTTC.

The rearrangement joins TRBV4-1 to TRBJ2-1, with TRBD2 matching over 13 bases. The CDR3 extends over 16 amino acids. V lost 2 bases and J lost 8; bases outside the gene matches: 6. Germline V lookup: CDR1 MGHRA, CDR2 YSYEKL. CDR3 coding DNA: TGCGCCAGCAGCCAAAGCGGACTAGCGGGAGACCATGAGCAGTTCTTC. Translating it yields CASSQSGLAGDHEQFF.

The V gene is TRBV4-1, the J gene TRBJ1-1; 7 bases map to TRBD1. Germline V CDR1 and CDR2: MGHRA, YSYEKL. V lost 8 bases, J lost 4 bases, and 7 bases stayed unmatched. The CDR3 has 13 amino acids. DNA for the CDR3: TGCGCCAGCGAGAGACAGGGCGGCACTGAAGCTTTCTTT. Its translation: CASERQGGTEAFF.

The chain is built from TRBV2 and TRBJ2-7; D gene unclear. The CDR3 extends over 12 amino acids. The germline gives CDR1 SNHLY, CDR2 FYNNEI. Trimming stripped 6 bases from V and 5 bases from J, with 11 bases between. The CDR3 DNA reads TGTGCCAGCAGGGTCCTCGGCGACGAGCAGTACTTC. Translated: CASRVLGDEQYF.

V gene TRBV9 combines with J gene TRBJ2-3; D gene ambiguous. In germline, CDR1 is SGDLS, CDR2 YYNGEE. This CDR3 comprises 16 residues. The V and J ends lost 4 bases and 0 bases respectively, with 15 bases between them. CDR3 DNA sequence: TGTGCCAGCAGCCCTCAGATCATGGGTAGCACAGATACGCAGTATTTT. Protein sequence: CASSPQIMGSTDTQYF.

This chain links TRBV30 with TRBJ2-7, with a weak D call TRBD1 (5 bases). Germline V gene sequence: CDR1 GTSNPN, CDR2 SVGIG (reference sequence). CDR3 length: 13 residues. Trimming took off 2 bases at V and 4 bases at J, with 12 bases between the two ends. For the CDR3, the DNA is TGTGCCTGGAGTCCCCCAGACAGATACGAGCAGTACTTC. This encodes CAWSPPDRYEQYF.

The V call is TRBV2, the J call TRBJ1-1; no clear D gene. Germline loops: CDR1 SNHLY, CDR2 FYNNEI. The V end was cut by 7 bases, the J end by 4 bases, with 13 bases between. This CDR3 is 13 amino acids long. The CDR3 DNA is TGTGCCAGCATCTCGGACGGCACCACTGAAGCTTTCTTT. Amino acids: CASISDGTTEAFF.

The V call is TRBV6-6, the J call TRBJ2-3; a possible D gene is TRBD1 (5 bases). The germline V gene has CDR1 MNHNY and CDR2 SVGAGI (reference sequence). The CDR3 consists of 13 residues. Trimming pared 7 bases from V and 1 base from J, leaving 9 bases between. CDR3 DNA sequence: TGTGCCAGCACCGACAGCGGCACAGATACGCAGTATTTT. Translated, it gives CASTDSGTDTQYF.

In its sample, this clone was seen a few times. This rearrangement joins TRBV19 to TRBJ1-5; no definite D call. This CDR3 has 17 amino acids. The V end lost 5 bases, the J end lost 3 bases, and 20 bases lay between the germline ends. Germline V gene sequence: CDR1 LNHDA, CDR2 SQIVND (reference sequence). Here the CDR3 DNA reads TGTGCCAGTAGTCCACCGGACCGTTCCAGATCCAATCAGCCCCAGCATTTT. Protein: CASSPPDRSRSNQPQHF.

J is TRBJ1-2 and V is TRBV30; 7 bases map to TRBD1. The CDR3 is made up of 12 amino acids. The germline CDR1 and CDR2 sequences are GTSNPN and SVGIG (reference sequence). Unmatched junction bases numbered 4, after V lost 8 bases and J lost 1 base. The CDR3 loop is CARDSLNYGYTF. The CDR3 coding sequence is TGTGCCCGGGACAGCCTTAACTATGGCTACACCTTC.

This chain uses TRBV29-1 with TRBJ1-3; D is unclear. The V end lost 5 bases, the J end lost 3 bases, and 17 bases lay between the germline ends. CDR1 SQVTM and CDR2 ANQGSEA come from the germline V gene. CDR3 length: 15 residues. DNA of the CDR3: TGCAGCGTTTCCACCCGGTTCGGTTTTGGAAACACCATATATTTT. It translates to CSVSTRFGFGNTIYF.

The chain has TRBV2 and TRBJ2-5; 7 bases match TRBD2. CDR3 size: 14 residues. The germline V gene has CDR1 SNHLY and CDR2 FYNNEI. V shed 3 bases and J 5 bases; nucleotides not matched to a gene: 6. CDR3 residues: CASSDSTSWETQYF. The CDR3 region has the DNA TGTGCCAGCAGTGATTCGACTAGCTGGGAGACCCAGTACTTC.

The rearrangement links TRBV27 to TRBJ2-7; D may be TRBD1 (6 bases). V lost 3 bases to trimming and J lost 5 bases, with 14 bases between them. Germline V CDR1 and CDR2: MNHEY, SMNVEV (reference sequence). This CDR3 is 14 amino acids long. The CDR3 nucleotides read TGTGCCAGCAGTTTCTTCAACAGGGACCACGAGCAGTACTTC. It yields the protein CASSFFNRDHEQYF.

The V and J genes are TRBV6-6 and TRBJ1-2, with D tentatively TRBD1 (5 bases). The CDR3 covers 11 residues. Trimming cost V 7 bases and J 7 bases, with 10 bases left between them. Germline CDR1 and CDR2: MNHNY and SVGAGI (reference sequence). CDR3 region: CASTGFGGYTF. The CDR3 bases are TGTGCCAGCACAGGGTTTGGTGGCTACACCTTC.

The rearrangement links TRBV7-2 to TRBJ1-3; the D gene is possibly TRBD1 (6 bases). Germline CDR1 is SGHTA and CDR2 is FQGNSA. V lost 5 bases and J lost 4, with 18 bases in between. CDR3 length: 16 amino acids. The CDR3 region has the DNA TGTGCCAGCAGCAGGGGGGGACTTCCCAGCGGAAACACCATATATTTT. Residues: CASSRGGLPSGNTIYF.

The genes are TRBV18 and TRBJ2-2; 7 nucleotides match TRBD2. With 0 bases clipped from V and 5 bases from J, the junction kept 6 bases outside the gene matches. CDR1 is KGHSH and CDR2 is LQKENI in the germline V gene. The CDR3 has 16 amino acids. The CDR3 nucleotides are TGTGCCAGCTCACCACCTTGGTCGGGGGGAACCGGGGAGCTGTTTTTT. It codes for CASSPPWSGGTGELFF.

The rearrangement joins TRBV12-3 or TRBV12-4 to TRBJ2-7; no definite D call. V dropped 1 base and J dropped 3 bases, with 7 bases sitting between them. The CDR3 totals 13 residues. CDR3 coding DNA: TGTGCCAGCAGTTTAGGTGGGATCTACGAGCAGTACTTC. Encoded protein: CASSLGGIYEQYF.

This sequence joins TRBV3-1 (or the pseudogene TRBV3-2) and TRBJ1-2, with no clear D. Trimming removed 4 bases from V and 4 bases from J, with 16 bases in between. The CDR3 is 15 residues long. Germline V CDR1 and CDR2: LGHDT, YNNKEL (reference sequence). CDR3 amino acids: CASSLNREVAYGYTF. In DNA, the CDR3 is TGTGCCAGCAGCCTCAACCGGGAGGTAGCCTATGGCTACACCTTC.

The gene calls are TRBV5-3 and TRBJ1-1; 8 positions agree with TRBD1. TRBV5-3 counts as an open reading frame of uncertain function. The trim removed 5 bases at V and 1 base at J, leaving 13 bases unmatched. This CDR3 has 17 amino acids. The CDR3 DNA is TGTGCCAGAAGTCAGCACCCGGGACAGGTGGAGAACACTGAAGCTTTCTTT. Encoded protein: CARSQHPGQVENTEAFF.

This sequence joins TRBV6-5 and TRBJ2-7; D remains ambiguous. CDR1 and CDR2 (germline): MNHEY, SVGAGI. V was cut by 0 bases and J by 3 bases, with 12 bases left in between. This CDR3 is built from 15 residues. The CDR3 region has the DNA TGTGCCAGCAGTTACTCGTCTCTCAGTGGCTACGAGCAGTACTTC. Amino acid sequence: CASSYSSLSGYEQYF.